This TCR beta chain was sequenced in a study of blood T cell repertoires in COVID-19. Background on the study: Some COVID-19 samples were acute and others convalescent; all came from the United States, Italy and Spain.

In the original processing: Amplification with reference gene primers provided the estimates of nucleated cell counts. TCRdb's copy holds only in-frame clones and misses some; the assay was immunoSEQ multiplex PCR. For V, J and clone size, that table is used; D and trimming come from the DNA. The sample holds approximately 190,000 clones, 84% seen once. Individuals drawn from 24 US areas were roughly 18 to 89 years old. People in the exposed group encountered a COVID-19 case within 2 weeks before entering the study. The receptor comes from a woman in her 30s who had been exposed to COVID-19. Sequenced input: PBMCs or T cells enriched from blood (not recorded which).

The CDR3 here is CASSLVHGGAAQHF. CDR3 DNA: TGTGCCAGCAGCTTAGTTCATGGTGGCGCGGCCCAGCATTTT. The chain employs TRBV11-2 and TRBJ1-5, with D unresolved. Germline loops: CDR1 SGHAT, CDR2 FQNNGV. The CDR3 extends over 14 amino acids. Trimming cost V 1 base and J 11 bases, with 15 bases left between them.